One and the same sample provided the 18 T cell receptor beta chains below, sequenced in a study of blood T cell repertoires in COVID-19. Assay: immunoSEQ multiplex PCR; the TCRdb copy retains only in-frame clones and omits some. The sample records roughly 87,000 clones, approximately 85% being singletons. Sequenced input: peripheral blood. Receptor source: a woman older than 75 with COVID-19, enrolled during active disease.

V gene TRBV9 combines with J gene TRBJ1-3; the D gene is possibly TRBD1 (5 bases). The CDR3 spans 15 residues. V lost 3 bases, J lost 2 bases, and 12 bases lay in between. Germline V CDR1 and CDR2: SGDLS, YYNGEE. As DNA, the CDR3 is TGTGCCAGCAGCGAGGGTGGCAGGGCTGGAAACACCATATATTTT. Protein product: CASSEGGRAGNTIYF.

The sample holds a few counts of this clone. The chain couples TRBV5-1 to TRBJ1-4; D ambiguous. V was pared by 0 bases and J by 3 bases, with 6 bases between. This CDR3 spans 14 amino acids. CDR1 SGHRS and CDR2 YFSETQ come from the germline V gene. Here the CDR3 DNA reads TGCGCCAGCAGCTTGGGAGGTTCTAATGAAAAACTGTTTTTT. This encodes CASSLGGSNEKLFF. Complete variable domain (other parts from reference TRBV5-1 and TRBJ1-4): KAGVTQTPRYLIKTRGQQVTLSCSPISGHRSVSWYQQTPGQGLQFLFEYFSETQRNKGNFPGRFSGRQFSNSRSEMNVSTLELGDSALYLCASSLGGSNEKLFFGSGTQLSVL.

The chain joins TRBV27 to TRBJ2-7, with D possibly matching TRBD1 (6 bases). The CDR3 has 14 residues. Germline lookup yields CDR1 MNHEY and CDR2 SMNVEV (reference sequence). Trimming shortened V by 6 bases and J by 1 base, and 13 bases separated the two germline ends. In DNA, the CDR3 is TGTGCCAGCAGAAGACAGGATACTTCCTACGAGCAGTACTTC. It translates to CASRRQDTSYEQYF.

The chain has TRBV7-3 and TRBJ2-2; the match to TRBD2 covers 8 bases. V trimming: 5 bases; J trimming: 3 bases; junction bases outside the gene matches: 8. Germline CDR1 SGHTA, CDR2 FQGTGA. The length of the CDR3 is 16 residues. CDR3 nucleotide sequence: TGTGCCAGCAGCCAGGTAGCGGGGAAGGACACCGGGGAGCTGTTTTTT. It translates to CASSQVAGKDTGELFF.

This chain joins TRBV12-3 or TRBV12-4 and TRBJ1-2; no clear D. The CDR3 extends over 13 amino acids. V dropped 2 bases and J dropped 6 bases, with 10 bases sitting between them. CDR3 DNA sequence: TGTGCCAGCAGTTTAAGCGGTGTGGATGGCTACACCTTC. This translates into CASSLSGVDGYTF.

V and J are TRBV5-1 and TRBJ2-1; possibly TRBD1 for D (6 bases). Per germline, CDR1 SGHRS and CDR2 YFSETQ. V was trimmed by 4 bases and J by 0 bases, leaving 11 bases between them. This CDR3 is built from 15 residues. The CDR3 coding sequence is TGCGCCAGCAGCCGGGACATGAGCTCCTACAATGAGCAGTTCTTC. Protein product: CASSRDMSSYNEQFF.

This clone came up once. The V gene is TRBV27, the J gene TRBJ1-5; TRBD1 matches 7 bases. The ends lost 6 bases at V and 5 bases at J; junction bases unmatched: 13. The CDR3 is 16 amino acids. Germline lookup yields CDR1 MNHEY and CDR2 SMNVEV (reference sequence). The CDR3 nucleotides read TGTGCCAGCAGCCGCAACGGACAGGTTGAGCATCAGCCCCAGCATTTT. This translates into CASSRNGQVEHQPQHF.

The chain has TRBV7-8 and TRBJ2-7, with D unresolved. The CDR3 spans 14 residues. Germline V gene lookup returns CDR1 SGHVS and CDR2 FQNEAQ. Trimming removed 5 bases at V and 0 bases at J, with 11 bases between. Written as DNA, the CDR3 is TGTGCCAGCAGCCTCGGGTGGAGCTCCTACGAGCAGTACTTC. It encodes CASSLGWSSYEQYF.

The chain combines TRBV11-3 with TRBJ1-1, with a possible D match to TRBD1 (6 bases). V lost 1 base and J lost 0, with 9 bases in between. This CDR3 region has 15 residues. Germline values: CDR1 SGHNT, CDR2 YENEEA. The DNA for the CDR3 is TGTGCCAGCAGCTTAGGACAGGCTATGAACACTGAAGCTTTCTTT. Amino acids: CASSLGQAMNTEAFF.

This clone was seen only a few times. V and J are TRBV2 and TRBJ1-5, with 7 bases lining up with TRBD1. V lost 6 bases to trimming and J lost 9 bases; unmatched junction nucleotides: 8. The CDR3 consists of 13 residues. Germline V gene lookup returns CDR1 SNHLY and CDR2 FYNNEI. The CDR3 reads CASRWDSLRPQHF. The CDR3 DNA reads TGTGCCAGCAGATGGGACAGCCTGAGGCCCCAGCATTTT.

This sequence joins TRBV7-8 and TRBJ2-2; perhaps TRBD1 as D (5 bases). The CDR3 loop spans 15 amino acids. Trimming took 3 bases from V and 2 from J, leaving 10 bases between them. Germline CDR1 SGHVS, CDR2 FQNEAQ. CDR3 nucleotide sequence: TGTGCCAGCAGCTTGGGGCAGGTCAACACCGGGGAGCTGTTTTTT. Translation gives CASSLGQVNTGELFF.

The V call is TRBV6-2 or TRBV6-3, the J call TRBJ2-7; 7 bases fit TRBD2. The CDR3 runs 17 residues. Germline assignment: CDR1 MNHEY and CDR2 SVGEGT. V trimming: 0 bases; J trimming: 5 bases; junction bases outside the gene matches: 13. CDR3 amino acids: CASSYSVAGIKLDEQYF. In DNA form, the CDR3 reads TGTGCCAGCAGTTACTCGGTAGCGGGCATTAAATTGGACGAGCAGTACTTC.

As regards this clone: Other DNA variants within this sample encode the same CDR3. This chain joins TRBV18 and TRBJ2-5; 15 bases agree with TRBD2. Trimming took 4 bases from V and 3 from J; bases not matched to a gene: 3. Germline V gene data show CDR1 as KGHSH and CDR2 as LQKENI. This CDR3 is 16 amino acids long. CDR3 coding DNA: TGTGCCAGCTCACGCGGACTAGCGGGGGGGGAAGAGACCCAGTACTTC. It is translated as CASSRGLAGGEETQYF.

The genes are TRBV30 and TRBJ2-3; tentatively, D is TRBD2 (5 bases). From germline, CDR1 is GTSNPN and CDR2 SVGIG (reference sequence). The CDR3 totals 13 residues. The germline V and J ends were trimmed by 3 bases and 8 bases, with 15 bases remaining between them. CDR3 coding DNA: TGTGCCTGGAGGGACTCCGGTTATGTTACGCAGTATTTT. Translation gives CAWRDSGYVTQYF.

DNA of the CDR3: TGTGCCAGCTCCGGAGTAGCGGGAGTTGGCGGGGAGCTGTTTTTT. It yields the protein CASSGVAGVGGELFF. This chain uses TRBV6-4 with TRBJ2-2; 9 positions agree with TRBD2. Germline V gene data show CDR1 as MRHNA and CDR2 as SNTAGT. V shed 8 bases and J 7 bases; nucleotides not matched to a gene: 11. The CDR3 contains 15 residues.

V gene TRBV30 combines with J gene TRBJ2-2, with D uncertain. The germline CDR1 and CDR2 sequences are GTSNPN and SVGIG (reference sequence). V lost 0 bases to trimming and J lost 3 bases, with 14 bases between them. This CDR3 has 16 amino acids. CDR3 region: CAWSVRLTLDTGELFF. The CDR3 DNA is TGTGCCTGGAGTGTACGACTGACTCTGGACACCGGGGAGCTGTTTTTT.

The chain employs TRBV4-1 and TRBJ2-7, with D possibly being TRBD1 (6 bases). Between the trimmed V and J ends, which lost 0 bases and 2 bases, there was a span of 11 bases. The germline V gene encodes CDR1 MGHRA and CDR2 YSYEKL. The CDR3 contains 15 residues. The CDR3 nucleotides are TGCGCCAGCAGCCAAGATGACAGGAGTACCTACGAGCAGTACTTC. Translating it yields CASSQDDRSTYEQYF.

CDR3 amino acids: CASIRTGSPGDTGELFF. CDR3 bases: TGTGCCAGTATCCGGACAGGTTCCCCAGGGGACACCGGGGAGCTGTTTTTT. The rearrangement uses TRBV19 and TRBJ2-2, with 7 positions matching TRBD1. The CDR3 is 17 residues long. V lost 7 bases to trimming and J lost 3 bases; unmatched junction nucleotides: 14. Germline values: CDR1 LNHDA, CDR2 SQIVND (reference sequence).